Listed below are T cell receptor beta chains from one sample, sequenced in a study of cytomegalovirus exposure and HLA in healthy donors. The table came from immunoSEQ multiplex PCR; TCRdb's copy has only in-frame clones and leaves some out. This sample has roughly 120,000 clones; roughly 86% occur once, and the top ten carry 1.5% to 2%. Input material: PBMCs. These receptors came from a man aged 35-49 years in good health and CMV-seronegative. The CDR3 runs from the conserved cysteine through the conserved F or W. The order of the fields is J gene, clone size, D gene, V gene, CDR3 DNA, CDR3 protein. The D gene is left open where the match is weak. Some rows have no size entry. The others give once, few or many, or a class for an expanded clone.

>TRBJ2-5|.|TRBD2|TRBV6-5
TGTGCCAGCACCCTGGGCGGGGGGGCCACTGAGACCCAGTACTTC
CASTLGGGATETQYF
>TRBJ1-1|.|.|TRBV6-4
TGTGCCAGCAGTGCCGTCTGGGGCGCTGAAGCTTTCTTT
CASSAVWGAEAFF
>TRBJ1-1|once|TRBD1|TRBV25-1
TGTGCCAGCAAAAGGGACAGGGCGACTGAAGCTTTCTTT
CASKRDRATEAFF
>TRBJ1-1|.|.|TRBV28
TGTGCCAGCAAGTGGAGGGACCGAACCAACACTGAAGCTTTCTTT
CASKWRDRTNTEAFF
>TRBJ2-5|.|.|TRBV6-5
TGTGCCAGCAGTTCTTTGACACAAGAGACCCAGTACTTC
CASSSLTQETQYF
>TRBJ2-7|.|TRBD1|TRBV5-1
TGCGCCAGCAGCTTACAGGGGCAGGCCTCCTACGAGCAGTACTTC
CASSLQGQASYEQYF
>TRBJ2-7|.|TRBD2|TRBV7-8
TGTGCCAGCAGCTTAGGAGGTAGCGGGGGTTACGAGCAGTACTTC
CASSLGGSGGYEQYF
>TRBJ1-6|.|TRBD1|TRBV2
TGTGCCAGCAGTTCGACAGGGAATGATAATTCACCCCTCCACTTT
CASSSTGNDNSPLHF
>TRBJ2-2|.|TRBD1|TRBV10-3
TGTGCCATCCAGGAAGGGGGCTCGACCGGGGAGCTGTTTTTT
CAIQEGGSTGELFF
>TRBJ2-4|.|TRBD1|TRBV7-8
TGTGCCAGCAGCTTAGGTCGGGACAGGGATGAGGTTGGGGCCAAAAACATTCAGTACTTC
CASSLGRDRDEVGAKNIQYF
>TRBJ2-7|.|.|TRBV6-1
TGTGCCAGCAGTGATGTCGGAACAGGGAGAGCCTACGAGCAGTACTTC
CASSDVGTGRAYEQYF
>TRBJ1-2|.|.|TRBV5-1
TGCGCCAGCAGCTTGCTCCCACAGGGCGCTAACTATGGCTACACCTTC
CASSLLPQGANYGYTF